This entry lists 6 T cell receptor beta chains sequenced from one sample in a study of T-cell reconstitution after alpha-beta-depleted transplantation in children. Unique molecular identifiers were used in preparing the TCRbeta library. TCRdb re-called the PCR reads through MiXCR, storing one row per CDR3 protein. The table lists 360,000 or so distinct CDR3 sequences, roughly 22% of them singletons. Sequences were derived from PBMCs from the stem cell graft donor, sampled from the stem cell graft. The receptor set was obtained from a human donor who donated a stem cell graft to a child with acute myeloid leukemia.

The gene calls are TRBV6-1 and TRBJ1-6; a weak D match, TRBD1 (6 bases). V was pared by 5 bases and J by 8 bases, with 19 bases between. The germline CDR1 and CDR2 sequences are MNHNS and SASEGT. The CDR3 has 16 residues. CDR3 sequence (DNA): TGTGCCAGCAGTACACTACAGGGCGGGTCTCATTCACCCCTCCACTTT. This sequence encodes CASSTLQGGSHSPLHF.

In this sample, this clonotype turned up many times. The chain employs TRBV20-1 and TRBJ2-3; D unclear. The CDR3 totals 12 residues. CDR1 and CDR2 (germline): DFQATT, SNEGSKA (reference sequence). V was shortened by 1 base and J by 2 bases, with 4 bases between the two germline ends. The chain's CDR3 is CSARGYTDTQYF. CDR3 coding DNA: TGCAGTGCTAGAGGATACACAGATACGCAGTATTTT.

The gene calls are TRBV5-1 and TRBJ2-5; TRBD2 matches 7 bases. The V and J ends lost 0 bases and 2 bases, in that order; junction bases with no gene match: 7. Germline CDR1 is SGHRS and CDR2 is YFSETQ. The CDR3 has 16 residues. The CDR3 DNA is TGCGCCAGCAGCTTGGCTGTGGGAGGGACTCAAGAGACCCAGTACTTC. Translation gives CASSLAVGGTQETQYF.

This clonotype was counted a few times. The rearrangement uses TRBV12-3 or TRBV12-4 and TRBJ2-3; possible D gene TRBD2, 6 bases. V was trimmed by 0 bases and J by 6 bases, leaving 10 bases between them. The CDR3 runs 14 residues. The CDR3 region is CASSLAPGADTQYF. The CDR3 nucleotides are TGTGCCAGCAGTTTAGCGCCGGGAGCCGATACGCAGTATTTT.

The CDR3 reads CASSEWAGVDDEQFF. CDR3 DNA: TGTGCCAGCAGCGAGTGGGCGGGAGTAGATGATGAGCAGTTCTTC. The chain employs TRBV9 and TRBJ2-1; 7 bases agree with TRBD2. The CDR3 totals 15 residues. With V trimmed by 3 bases and J by 8 bases, 11 bases remained unmatched. CDR1 and CDR2 from the germline V gene are SGDLS and YYNGEE.

This clonotype was recorded at least ten times. The junction and the germline gene differ at one end; a read error may be behind it. The chain recombines TRBV29-1 with TRBJ2-5; D unclear. Per the germline V gene, CDR1 is SQVTM and CDR2 is ANQGSEA. The CDR3 has 11 amino acids. CDR3 region: CSVEDPGPSLF. The CDR3 DNA is TGCAGCGTTGAAGATCCCGGACCGTCTCTCTTC. Supplemented by reference TRBV29-1 and TRBJ2-5, the full variable domain reads SAVISQKPSRDICQRGTSLTIQCQVDSQVTMMFWYRQQPGQSLTLIATANQGSEATYESGFVIDKFPISRPNLTFSTLTVSNMSPEDSSIYLCSVEDPGPSLFGPGTRLLVL.